This T cell receptor (beta chain) was recovered during a study of OX40 agonist ivuxolimab in advanced cancers. Background on the study: At doses from 0.01 to 10 mg/kg, patients were given intravenous ivuxolimab every 2 weeks.

General study results and limits: CD8+ T cells showed, on average, more clonal expansion than CD4+ cells.

A remark on this clone: The antigen is undetermined.

V trimming: 2 bases; J trimming: 5 bases; junction bases outside the gene matches: 16. Per the germline V gene, CDR1 is LNHDA and CDR2 is SQIVND (reference sequence). The CDR3 covers 19 residues. TCRdb keeps only in-frame clones here, not all; method: immunoSEQ multiplex PCR. The data hold about 96,000 clones, with approximately 80% observed a single time. Blood got drawn at baseline, again on cycle 4 day 1, and then on cycle 7 day 1. This specimen consisted of CD4+ or CD8+ T cells sorted from blood, obtained in a trial of the OX40 agonist ivuxolimab. This TCR was sampled from an adult with an advanced solid tumor such as melanoma, head and neck, liver or kidney cancer. The chain joins TRBV19 to TRBJ2-7; 12 bases are a match to TRBD2. The CDR3 nucleotides are TGTGCCAGTAGTATATTTCCCCCCAGACTAGCGGGAGAGGACAACGAGCAGTACTTC. As protein: CASSIFPPRLAGEDNEQYF.